This T cell receptor beta chain is drawn from a study of T cell repertoires in cytomegalovirus infection. Study as a whole: Based on public TCR beta signatures, there were indications of CMV infection and of a matching HLA type. Study-level points and caveats: Of the TCR beta families, the public ones yielded a cumulative frequency that identified carriers of CMV plus the relevant HLA. Dominating the ex vivo response were HLA-C-restricted CMV-specific TCR beta clonotypes.

CDR1 is MNHEY, CDR2 SMNVEV, per germline (reference sequence). The CDR3 runs 11 residues. V lost 4 bases to trimming and J lost 8 bases, with 6 bases between them. This clonotype was seen at least ten times. Its target is unknown. TCRdb re-called the reads through MiXCR, storing one row per CDR3 protein. The sample has about 460,000 distinct CDR3 sequences, about 11% seen once. The source of this sequence is a human donor in good health (CMV status not recorded). Some clones in this sample may be carry-over from other donors' samples. Source material: PBMCs. The chain has TRBV27 and TRBJ2-1; D is undetermined. CDR3 in amino acids: CASSWVDEQFF. The CDR3 DNA follows: TGTGCCAGCAGTTGGGTCGATGAGCAGTTCTTC.